Below, 24 T cell receptor beta chains from the same sample are listed, as sequenced in a study of CD8+CD57+ T cells in acquired aplastic anemia. Genomic DNA templated the TCR beta VDJ and CDR3 profiling. TCRdb analysed the reads with MiXCR anew, one entry per CDR3 protein. The sample carries 150,000 to 180,000 distinct CDR3 sequences, less than 60% recorded once. Sequencing was done on patients that had shown CD8+CD57+ cell expansion by flow cytometry. Input material: sorted CD4+, CD8+, or CD8+CD57+ T cells (not recorded which) from PBMCs. The receptors were sampled from a human donor with aplastic anemia.

V usage is TRBV20-1 and J usage is TRBJ2-7, with 15 bases that match TRBD2. This CDR3 is built from 17 residues. Germline V gene sequence: CDR1 DFQATT, CDR2 SNEGSKA (reference sequence). Unmatched junction bases numbered 5, after V lost 0 bases and J lost 2 bases. The CDR3 nucleotides are TGCAGTGCTAGAGATTGGGGACTAGCGGGGGGAACCTACGAGCAGTACTTC. As protein: CSARDWGLAGGTYEQYF.

This clonotype was seen only a few times. The genes are TRBV2 and TRBJ2-7; D is uncertain. In germline, CDR1 is SNHLY, CDR2 FYNNEI. This CDR3 is built from 13 residues. Trimming pared 8 bases from V and 1 base from J, leaving 12 bases between. The CDR3 DNA follows: TGTGCCAGCGGGCAGGAGATTTCCTACGAGCAGTACTTC. It yields the protein CASGQEISYEQYF.

This chain links TRBV11-1 with TRBJ1-2, with 12 bases fitting TRBD1. V lost 5 bases, J lost 6 bases, and 13 bases stayed unmatched. There are 17 residues in the CDR3. Per the germline V gene, CDR1 is SGHAT and CDR2 is FQDESV (reference sequence). CDR3 DNA: TGTGCCAGCAGCCCACCCGGGACAGGGGGCGCGGGGAATGGCTACACCTTC. Amino acid sequence: CASSPPGTGGAGNGYTF.

The chain couples TRBV19 to TRBJ1-2, with D tentatively TRBD1 (5 bases). CDR3 length: 15 amino acids. The germline gives CDR1 LNHDA, CDR2 SQIVND (reference sequence). The V end lost 4 bases, the J end lost 2 bases, and 14 bases lay between the germline ends. CDR3 bases: TGTGCCAGTAGTACAAGTGGGGCGGGAAACTATGGCTACACCTTC. Amino acids: CASSTSGAGNYGYTF.

This clonotype was detected many times. This chain connects TRBV11-2 to TRBJ2-3; weak D call: TRBD1 (5 bases). The V end lost 5 bases, the J end lost 5 bases, and 17 bases lay between the germline ends. Looked up from germline, CDR1 is SGHAT and CDR2 is FQNNGV. This CDR3 is built from 15 residues. CDR3 sequence: CASSPRTRPGDTQYF. CDR3 nucleotide sequence: TGTGCCAGCAGCCCGAGGACACGCCCGGGAGATACGCAGTATTTT.

This clonotype was recorded at least ten times. The chain uses TRBV11-2 and TRBJ2-1; no firm D call. V was trimmed by 7 bases and J by 13 bases, leaving 14 bases between them. CDR1 and CDR2 from the germline V gene are SGHAT and FQNNGV. The CDR3 covers 11 residues. The CDR3 spells CASTLRREQFF. The CDR3 DNA sequence: TGTGCCAGCACCCTTCGGAGAGAACAGTTCTTC.

A note on this clonotype: Compared with germline, one end of the junction differs, possibly owing to a read error. V is TRBV15 and J is TRBJ2-7; a weak D match, TRBD1 (7 bases). The germline gives CDR1 LNHNV, CDR2 YYDKDF (reference sequence). This CDR3 spans 15 amino acids. The CDR3 is CATSSRPGGPYEQHF. DNA for the CDR3: TGTGCCACCAGCAGCCGTCCAGGGGGGCCCTACGAGCAGCACTTC. Using reference TRBV15 and TRBJ2-7 for the parts outside the CDR3, the full variable domain is DAMVIQNPRYQVTQFGKPVTLSCSQTLNHNVMYWYQQKSSQAPKLLFHYYDKDFNNEADTPDNFQSRRPNTSFCFLDIRSPGLGDTAMYLCATSSRPGGPYEQHFGPGTRLTVT.

Details on this clonotype: This may arise from a read error, as a much more abundant clone is one base away. The CDR3 here is CASGLGRSPRVEEQFF. CDR3 bases: TGTGCCAGCGGCTTAGGCAGGTCTCCCCGTGTAGAGGAGCAGTTCTTC. The chain uses TRBV11-1 and TRBJ2-1; no clear D gene. Germline V CDR1 and CDR2: SGHAT, FQDESV (reference sequence). The CDR3 covers 16 residues.

The sample holds a few counts of this clonotype. The rearrangement uses TRBV11-2 and TRBJ1-4; 7 bases are a match to TRBD1. The V segment lost 5 bases and the J segment 0 bases; nucleotides outside the gene matches: 9. The CDR3 has 17 residues. CDR1 is SGHAT and CDR2 is FQNNGV in the germline V gene. The CDR3 DNA reads as TGTGCCAGCAGCCAGGCGGACAGGACCACAACTAATGAAAAACTGTTTTTT. Residues: CASSQADRTTTNEKLFF.

CDR3 amino acids: CASRETSGSYEQYF. In DNA, the CDR3 is TGTGCCAGCAGGGAGACTAGCGGGAGCTACGAGCAGTACTTC. The chain combines TRBV2 with TRBJ2-7; 12 bases are a match to TRBD2. Germline values: CDR1 SNHLY, CDR2 FYNNEI. J gave up 3 bases and V 6 bases, and 3 bases lay outside the gene matches. This CDR3 contains 14 residues.

Comment on this clonotype: A read error may account for a junction end that differs from germline. The V call is TRBV5-5, the J call TRBJ1-2; D not certain. CDR1 is SGHKS, CDR2 YYEKEE, per germline (reference sequence). This CDR3 is built from 14 residues. CDR3: CASSLGGLNYGYTF. In nucleotides, the CDR3 is TGCGCCAGCAGCTTGGGAGGGTTAAACTATGGCTACACCTTC.

This clonotype was detected ten times or more. V and J are TRBV4-2 and TRBJ2-3; 7 bases match TRBD2. Germline V lookup: CDR1 LGHNA, CDR2 YNFKEQ. This CDR3 has 15 residues. With V trimmed by 0 bases and J by 5 bases, 5 bases remained unmatched. The CDR3 sequence: CASSQDQRGIDTQYF. CDR3 nucleotide sequence: TGTGCCAGCAGCCAAGATCAGCGGGGTATAGATACGCAGTATTTT.

This clonotype occurred once. This clone may be a read error of a much larger clone one base away. This rearrangement joins TRBV6-1 to TRBJ1-1; D unclear. The CDR3 covers 13 residues. Germline V gene sequence: CDR1 MNHNS, CDR2 SASEGT. The CDR3 protein is CAGSVVSNTEAFF. CDR3 DNA: TGTGCCGGCAGTGTGGTATCAAACACTGAAGCTTTCTTT.

V usage is TRBV5-1 and J usage is TRBJ2-4, with 8 nucleotides matching TRBD2. Unmatched junction bases numbered 17, after V lost 4 bases and J lost 8 bases. The CDR3 spans 17 residues. The germline V gene encodes CDR1 SGHRS and CDR2 YFSETQ. The CDR3 sequence: CASSAPGAGGPTDIQYF. CDR3 DNA: TGCGCCAGCAGCGCCCCCGGGGCGGGGGGCCCCACAGACATTCAGTACTTC.

The rearrangement uses TRBV19 and TRBJ2-3, with D uncertain. Trimming shortened V by 6 bases and J by 0 bases, and 10 bases separated the two germline ends. The CDR3 length is 14 residues. CDR1 is LNHDA, CDR2 SQIVND, per germline (reference sequence). The CDR3 protein is CASSSSPSTDTQYF. In DNA form, the CDR3 reads TGTGCCAGTAGCTCAAGTCCTAGCACAGATACGCAGTATTTT. The full variable domain, rest sourced from reference TRBV19 and TRBJ2-3, is DGGITQSPKYLFRKEGQNVTLSCEQNLNHDAMYWYRQDPGQGLRLIYYSQIVNDFQKGDIAEGYSVSREKKESFPLTVTSAQKNPTAFYLCASSSSPSTDTQYFGPGTRLTVL.

In its sample, this clonotype was seen many times. This chain connects TRBV7-9 to TRBJ2-7; D unresolved. V was pared by 8 bases and J by 0 bases, with 17 bases between. Germline V gives CDR1 SEHNR, CDR2 FQNEAQ (reference sequence). CDR3 length: 15 amino acids. Here the CDR3 DNA reads TGTGCCAGCTCTGATACTCGGACGGACTCCTACGAGCAGTACTTC. The encoded protein is CASSDTRTDSYEQYF.

The V and J genes are TRBV7-9 and TRBJ2-5; no definite D call. This CDR3 contains 13 residues. Per the germline V gene, CDR1 is SEHNR and CDR2 is FQNEAQ (reference sequence). Trimming left V 5 bases short and J 2 bases short, with 9 bases between. For the CDR3, the DNA is TGTGCCAGCAGCCCTGACGGACAAGAGACCCAGTACTTC. Amino acid sequence: CASSPDGQETQYF.

This clonotype was detected a few times. The chain carries TRBV7-3 and TRBJ1-6; possibly TRBD1 for D (6 bases). CDR1 is SGHTA and CDR2 is FQGTGA in the germline V gene. There are 15 residues in the CDR3. V was trimmed by 5 bases and J by 13 bases, leaving 21 bases between them. CDR3 sequence (DNA): TGTGCCAGCAGCCCCGGACAGTACCCAGACGGGCCCCTCCACTTT. It codes for CASSPGQYPDGPLHF.

CDR3 sequence reads: CASGPRTSGGLYEQYF. The CDR3 DNA reads TGTGCCAGCGGCCCCAGGACTAGCGGGGGACTCTACGAGCAGTACTTC. This sequence joins TRBV4-2 and TRBJ2-7; 13 bases agree with TRBD2. The CDR3 runs 16 residues. Germline values: CDR1 LGHNA, CDR2 YNFKEQ. The V gene end was trimmed by 8 bases and the J gene end by 3 bases; junction bases not matched to a gene: 10.

The chain couples TRBV7-2 to TRBJ1-3, with D possibly TRBD1 on 5 matching bases. Germline CDR1 is SGHTA and CDR2 is FQGNSA. V was clipped by 5 bases and J by 7 bases, with 12 bases between them. The CDR3 is made up of 13 amino acids. CDR3 bases: TGTGCCAGCAGCGCCCGGGACCGGAACACCATATATTTT. Amino acid sequence: CASSARDRNTIYF.

The chain has TRBV15 and TRBJ2-7; 8 nucleotides agree with TRBD1. Per the germline V gene, CDR1 is LNHNV and CDR2 is YYDKDF (reference sequence). The J segment lost 3 bases and the V segment lost 4 bases, leaving 5 bases of the junction unmatched. The CDR3 covers 14 residues. CDR3 residues: CATSTRTGRYEQYF. Written as DNA, the CDR3 is TGTGCCACCAGCACACGGACAGGGCGCTACGAGCAGTACTTC.

This clonotype has a count of ten or more. The chain carries TRBV9 and TRBJ1-2, with 7 positions matching TRBD1. The CDR3 runs 12 residues. The V gene's germline CDR1 is SGDLS and CDR2 YYNGEE. J gave up 7 bases and V 7 bases, and 7 bases lay outside the gene matches. The DNA of the CDR3 is TGTGCCAGCCGACCGACAGGGTTTGGCTACACCTTC. Translation gives CASRPTGFGYTF.

At least ten counts were recorded for this clonotype. V is TRBV7-6 and J is TRBJ2-5; 7 bases align to TRBD1. Unmatched junction bases numbered 4, after V lost 5 bases and J lost 1 base. The CDR3 totals 14 residues. The germline V gene has CDR1 SGHVS and CDR2 FNYEAQ. This CDR3 reads CASSLRDSQETQYF. As DNA, the CDR3 is TGTGCCAGCAGCCTAAGGGACAGCCAAGAGACCCAGTACTTC.

This clonotype was counted a single time. The J gene is TRBJ1-5, the V gene TRBV20-1; TRBD1 aligns across 9 bases. Germline CDR1 reads DFQATT; CDR2 reads SNEGSKA (reference sequence). This CDR3 contains 14 residues. The J segment lost 7 bases and the V segment lost 3 bases, leaving 7 bases of the junction unmatched. Here the CDR3 reads CSASPGQGGQPQHF. CDR3 DNA: TGCAGTGCTAGCCCGGGACAGGGAGGACAGCCCCAGCATTTT.